These 2 T cell receptor beta chains were all obtained from the same sample, sequenced in a study of CD4 T cells in relation to SARS-CoV-2 and coronaviruses. Profiling relied on immunoSEQ multiplex PCR, and the TCRdb table lists in-frame clones only, not all of them. The sample holds just over 35,000 clones; around 83% are singletons and the top ten take around 7%. No antigen is known for these receptors. Sequenced: naive CD4+ T cells from PBMCs, cultured in vitro. Subset in this sample: naive CD4+ T cells isolated by negative enrichment. All receptors come from an adult with COVID-19.

The chain has TRBV12-3 or TRBV12-4 and TRBJ2-6, with unresolved D. This CDR3 is built from 13 residues. Between the trimmed V and J ends, which lost 6 bases and 2 bases, there was a span of 5 bases. CDR3 protein: CASRQTGANVLTF. The CDR3 coding sequence is TGTGCCAGCAGACAAACTGGGGCCAACGTCCTGACTTTC.

The V gene is TRBV11-3, the J gene TRBJ2-1, with TRBD2 identical over 7 bases. Germline CDR1 reads SGHNT; CDR2 reads YENEEA. The CDR3 is 15 residues long. V was clipped by 5 bases and J by 1 base; unmatched bases: 5. The CDR3 nucleotides read TGTGCCAGCAGCCTCGGACTAGAGTCCTACAATGAGCAGTTCTTC. Protein sequence: CASSLGLESYNEQFF.